One and the same sample provided the 21 T cell receptor beta chains below, sequenced in a study of cytomegalovirus exposure and HLA in healthy donors (dated by TCRdb to about 2017). The method was the immunoSEQ multiplex PCR assay. For the multiplex PCR, a mixture combining 60 forward primers for TCR Vbeta segments and 13 reverse primers for TCR Jbeta segments was used. As stored in TCRdb, this immuneACCESS dataset retains in-frame rearrangements with V and J assigned. A fraction of the clones does not appear; measured against another copy, unresolved V genes explain less than half of the discrepancy, and the remainder lacks a known reason. The sample table holds about 57,000 clones, of which roughly 72% were seen once. The ten largest clonotypes hold about 9.1% of the sample. The sample comprised PBMCs. The receptors originated from a woman in her fifties or sixties in good health and CMV-seronegative.

The gene calls are TRBV7-9 and TRBJ1-1; the match to TRBD1 covers 9 bases. This CDR3 has 14 amino acids. Per the germline V gene, CDR1 is SEHNR and CDR2 is FQNEAQ (reference sequence). Trimming at V came to 5 bases and at J to 5 bases, leaving 6 bases not matched to a gene. CDR3 DNA sequence: TGTGCCAGCAGCGCACAGACAGGGGGGACTGAAGCTTTCTTT. This codes for CASSAQTGGTEAFF.

V usage is TRBV4-2 and J usage is TRBJ2-1; D remains unclear. The CDR3 is 12 amino acids. Looked up from germline, CDR1 is LGHNA and CDR2 is YNFKEQ. V lost 2 bases to trimming and J lost 8 bases, with 7 bases between them. Here the CDR3 reads CASSQSRDEQFF. In nucleotides, the CDR3 is TGTGCCAGCAGCCAATCGCGCGATGAGCAGTTCTTC.

CDR3 in amino acids: CASSGGQNTEAFF. As DNA, the CDR3 is TGCGCCAGCAGCGGGGGACAAAACACTGAAGCTTTCTTT. The chain uses TRBV5-1 and TRBJ1-1; D possibly corresponds to TRBD1 (6 bases). Germline loops: CDR1 SGHRS, CDR2 YFSETQ. V was clipped by 4 bases and J by 2 bases, with 9 bases between them. The CDR3 spans 13 residues.

The rearrangement joins TRBV7-9 to TRBJ1-2, with D uncertain. Germline loops: CDR1 SEHNR, CDR2 FQNEAQ (reference sequence). This CDR3 has 12 residues. V was pared by 2 bases and J by 6 bases, with 7 bases between. CDR3 DNA: TGTGCCAGCAGCTTAAGGCAGGATGGCTACACCTTC. Its translation: CASSLRQDGYTF.

Of note for this clone: Other nucleotide sequences from this sample produce the same CDR3. As DNA, the CDR3 is TGTGCCAGCAGCTTAGCCTTGGCTAGCGGGGGACTATATAATGAGCAGTTCTTC. Encoded protein: CASSLALASGGLYNEQFF. V usage is TRBV7-8 and J usage is TRBJ2-1; 10 nucleotides line up with TRBD2. Germline values: CDR1 SGHVS, CDR2 FQNEAQ. The length of the CDR3 is 18 residues. V lost 0 bases to trimming and J lost 7 bases; unmatched junction nucleotides: 12.

The chain links TRBV19 to TRBJ1-3; 7 bases match TRBD1. This CDR3 has 13 amino acids. Losses at the gene ends were 10 bases for V and 4 bases for J; bases not matched to a gene: 7. Germline loops: CDR1 LNHDA, CDR2 SQIVND (reference sequence). In DNA, the CDR3 is TGTGCCACCGAGACAGGGAACGGAAACACCATATATTTT. Translated: CATETGNGNTIYF.

By share, this clone counts as medium-sized. V is TRBV7-2 and J is TRBJ1-1, with D hard to call. CDR3 length: 13 amino acids. Germline lookup yields CDR1 SGHTA and CDR2 FQGNSA. V dropped 2 bases and J dropped 8 bases, with 12 bases sitting between them. This CDR3 reads CASSLSPSTEAFF. Written as DNA, the CDR3 is TGTGCCAGCAGCTTATCACCCTCCACAGAAGCTTTCTTT.

This clone is classed as medium-sized. The chain joins TRBV6-6 to TRBJ1-2; D gene uncertain. V was pared by 2 bases and J by 0 bases, with 4 bases between. CDR3 size: 13 residues. Germline CDR1 MNHNY, CDR2 SVGAGI (reference sequence). CDR3 nucleotide sequence: TGTGCCAGCAGTTACGGCCCTAACTATGGCTACACCTTC. Protein product: CASSYGPNYGYTF.

The rearrangement uses TRBV5-6 and TRBJ2-5, with D hard to call. V was shortened by 3 bases and J by 2 bases, with 2 bases between the two germline ends. CDR3 length: 11 amino acids. Germline V gene lookup returns CDR1 SGHDT and CDR2 YYEEEE. The CDR3 region is CASSSQETQYF. As DNA, the CDR3 is TGTGCCAGCAGCTCACAAGAGACCCAGTACTTC.

The chain couples TRBV5-1 to TRBJ2-5, with D maybe TRBD2 (6 bases). CDR3 length: 14 residues. The germline CDR1 and CDR2 sequences are SGHRS and YFSETQ. V lost 2 bases and J 3 bases, leaving 11 bases between the germline ends. In DNA form, the CDR3 reads TGCGCCAGCAGCTTAGCACGGGAGAAAGAGACCCAGTACTTC. Protein product: CASSLAREKETQYF.

This clone was detected once. J is TRBJ1-5 and V is TRBV18; TRBD1 is a possible D gene (5 bases). CDR3 length: 14 amino acids. The ends were cut back, 3 bases at V and 5 bases at J, with 11 bases in the middle. Germline CDR1 KGHSH, CDR2 LQKENI. The CDR3 coding sequence is TGTGCCAGCTCACCCACAGGTATAGATCAGCCCCAGCATTTT. Its protein product is CASSPTGIDQPQHF.

The count of this clone is one. The J gene is TRBJ1-2, the V gene TRBV19, with TRBD1 matching 8 bases. This CDR3 spans 15 amino acids. The J segment lost 4 bases and the V segment lost 5 bases, leaving 9 bases of the junction unmatched. CDR1 and CDR2 (germline): LNHDA, SQIVND (reference sequence). CDR3 residues: CASSVADRVSYGYTF. The CDR3 DNA is TGTGCCAGTAGTGTGGCGGACAGGGTCTCCTATGGCTACACCTTC. The full variable domain, rest sourced from reference TRBV19 and TRBJ1-2, is DGGITQSPKYLFRKEGQNVTLSCEQNLNHDAMYWYRQDPGQGLRLIYYSQIVNDFQKGDIAEGYSVSREKKESFPLTVTSAQKNPTAFYLCASSVADRVSYGYTFGSGTRLTVV.

This chain uses TRBV11-3 with TRBJ1-1; D is unclear. V was trimmed by 5 bases and J by 5 bases, leaving 12 bases between them. The germline gives CDR1 SGHNT, CDR2 YENEEA. This CDR3 contains 13 residues. As DNA, the CDR3 is TGTGCCAGCAGCCCTCGGGAAGGTACTGAAGCTTTCTTT. Amino acids: CASSPREGTEAFF.

This clone was counted a few times. The gene calls are TRBV19 and TRBJ1-5; 7 bases map to TRBD1. V lost 8 bases to trimming and J lost 7 bases; unmatched junction nucleotides: 11. The CDR3 is made up of 14 amino acids. The V gene's germline CDR1 is LNHDA and CDR2 SQIVND (reference sequence). CDR3 residues: CASGDRPEGQPQHF. CDR3 nucleotides: TGTGCCAGTGGGGACAGACCAGAAGGGCAGCCCCAGCATTTT.

This clone was counted once. No conserved phenylalanine or tryptophan ends this CDR3, so it is likely a read error. No DNA is shown, since the ends of the CDR3 on it are uncertain; the CDR3 is the one TCRdb lists. This chain joins TRBV9 and TRBJ2-7; the D call TRBD1 from the table was never checked on the DNA. Ends included, the CDR3 has 9 residues. The V gene's germline CDR1 is SGDLS and CDR2 YYNGEE. The CDR3 region is CAKTQLDTA.

A few counts support this clone. V gene TRBV29-1 combines with J gene TRBJ1-1, with 7 positions matching TRBD1. Germline CDR1 and CDR2: SQVTM and ANQGSEA. CDR3 size: 15 residues. The V and J ends lost 0 bases and 5 bases, in that order; junction bases with no gene match: 9. CDR3 in DNA: TGCAGCGTTGAAGAAATAGGGGGCGGAAAAACTGAAGCTTTCTTT. Translated: CSVEEIGGGKTEAFF.

V usage is TRBV7-2 and J usage is TRBJ2-3; no reliable D call. Trimming pared 5 bases from V and 4 bases from J, leaving 7 bases between. This CDR3 contains 12 residues. CDR1 and CDR2 from the germline V gene are SGHTA and FQGNSA. DNA of the CDR3: TGTGCCAGCAGCGGTGCGTCAGATACGCAGTATTTT. It specifies CASSGASDTQYF.

The chain joins TRBV19 to TRBJ1-6, with TRBD1 matching 7 bases. This CDR3 spans 18 amino acids. Germline V CDR1 and CDR2: LNHDA, SQIVND (reference sequence). V was pared by 0 bases and J by 7 bases, with 12 bases of the junction left unmatched. Written as DNA, the CDR3 is TGTGCCAGTAGTATAGATCCATGGGGGACGGGACAGAATTCACCCCTCCACTTT. It codes for CASSIDPWGTGQNSPLHF.

This clone has just one count. The gene calls are TRBV5-1 and TRBJ2-3; D is perhaps TRBD1 (5 bases). This CDR3 region has 16 residues. V dropped 0 bases and J dropped 2 bases, with 13 bases sitting between them. CDR1 is SGHRS, CDR2 YFSETQ, per germline. CDR3 loop: CASSLGQGSLTDTQYF. The DNA for the CDR3 is TGCGCCAGCAGCTTGGGTCAGGGATCCCTCACAGATACGCAGTATTTT. Looking up the rest from reference TRBV5-1 and TRBJ2-3 gives the full variable domain: KAGVTQTPRYLIKTRGQQVTLSCSPISGHRSVSWYQQTPGQGLQFLFEYFSETQRNKGNFPGRFSGRQFSNSRSEMNVSTLELGDSALYLCASSLGQGSLTDTQYFGPGTRLTVL.

The rearrangement uses TRBV13 and TRBJ2-5; TRBD1 matches 7 bases. Germline V CDR1 and CDR2: PRHDT, FYEKMQ (reference sequence). This CDR3 has 15 amino acids. Trimming took 0 bases from V and 1 from J; bases not matched to a gene: 2. The CDR3 nucleotides are TGTGCCAGCAGCTTAGGGGGGACAGCCCAAGAGACCCAGTACTTC. Amino acids: CASSLGGTAQETQYF.

The chain has TRBV11-3 and TRBJ2-5; possibly TRBD2 for D (5 bases). Trimming removed 5 bases at V and 7 bases at J, with 14 bases between. From germline, CDR1 is SGHNT and CDR2 YENEEA. This CDR3 has 13 amino acids. In nucleotides, the CDR3 is TGTGCCAGCAGCCAGACCCTAGGAGGGACCCAGTACTTC. Translating gives CASSQTLGGTQYF.